This TCR beta chain was identified during a study of identical twins. Template switching added a universal primer site; cDNA carried unique molecular identifiers. From the 5' RACE reads, TCRdb called clonotypes with MiXCR, one entry per CDR3 protein. This sample has under 250,000 distinct CDR3 sequences, with more than 9.5% found just once. Germline CDR1 reads SEHNR; CDR2 reads FQNEAQ (reference sequence). CDR3 length equals 17 residues. Deletions cut 5 bases from V and 0 bases from J, with 20 bases between. The sample was also reused in another study, on yellow fever vaccine responses in identical twins.

The TCR was taken from a young woman in good health. The sequenced sample consisted of memory (CD45RO+) T cells sorted from blood. This chain connects TRBV7-9 to TRBJ2-7; D not certain. The CDR3 reads CASSERPTGGLSYEQYF. CDR3 DNA sequence: TGTGCCAGCAGCGAACGACCTACGGGCGGTCTCTCCTACGAGCAGTACTTC.